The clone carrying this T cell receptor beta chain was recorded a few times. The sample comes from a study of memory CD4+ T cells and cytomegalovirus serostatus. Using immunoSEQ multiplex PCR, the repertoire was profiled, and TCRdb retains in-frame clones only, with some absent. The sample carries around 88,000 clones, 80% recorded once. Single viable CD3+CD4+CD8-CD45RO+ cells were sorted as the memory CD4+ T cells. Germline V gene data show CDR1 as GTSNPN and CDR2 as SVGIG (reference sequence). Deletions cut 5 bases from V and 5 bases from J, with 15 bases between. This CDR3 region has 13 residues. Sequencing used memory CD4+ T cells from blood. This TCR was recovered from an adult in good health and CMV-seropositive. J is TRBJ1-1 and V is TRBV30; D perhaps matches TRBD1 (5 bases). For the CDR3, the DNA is TGTGCCTGGGACCCAGGGAGTGGGACTGAAGCTTTCTTT. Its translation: CAWDPGSGTEAFF.